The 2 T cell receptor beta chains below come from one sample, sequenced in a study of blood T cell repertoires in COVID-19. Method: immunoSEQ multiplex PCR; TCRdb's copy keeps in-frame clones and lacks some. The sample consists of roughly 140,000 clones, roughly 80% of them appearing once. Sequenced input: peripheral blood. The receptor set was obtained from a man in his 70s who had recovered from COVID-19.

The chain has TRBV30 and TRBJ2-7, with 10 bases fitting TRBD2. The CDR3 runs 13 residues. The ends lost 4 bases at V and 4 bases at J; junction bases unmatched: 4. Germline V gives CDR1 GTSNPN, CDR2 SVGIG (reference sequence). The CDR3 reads CAWKGLASYEQYF. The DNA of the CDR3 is TGTGCCTGGAAGGGACTAGCGAGTTACGAGCAGTACTTC.

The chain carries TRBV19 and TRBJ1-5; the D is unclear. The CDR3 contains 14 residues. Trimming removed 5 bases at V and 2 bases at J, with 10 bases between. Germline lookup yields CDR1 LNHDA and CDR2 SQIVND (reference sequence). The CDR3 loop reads CASSFMAGNQPQHF. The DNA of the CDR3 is TGTGCCAGTAGTTTCATGGCAGGCAATCAGCCCCAGCATTTT. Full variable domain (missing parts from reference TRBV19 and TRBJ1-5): DGGITQSPKYLFRKEGQNVTLSCEQNLNHDAMYWYRQDPGQGLRLIYYSQIVNDFQKGDIAEGYSVSREKKESFPLTVTSAQKNPTAFYLCASSFMAGNQPQHFGDGTRLSIL.